This record covers a single T cell receptor beta chain. The antigen is undetermined. V lost 4 bases, J lost 2 bases, and 3 bases stayed unmatched. CDR3 size: 14 residues. Per the germline V gene, CDR1 is ENHRY and CDR2 is SYGVKD. The sample originates from a study of T cell responses to AZD1222 COVID-19 vaccine. Study at large: Combined were second doses at about 4 or about 12 weeks. Notes on the study in general: Spike-specific TCR depth and breadth grew after two AZD1222 doses.

This table comes from immunoSEQ multiplex PCR, and its TCRdb copy is limited to in-frame clones, with some not included. Of roughly 150,000 clones listed, about 92% are singletons. Sequencing was performed on peripheral blood, taken on day 0 of AZD1222 vaccination. This rearrangement joins TRBV10-3 to TRBJ2-7, with 9 bases that match TRBD1. The sequence derives from an adult in good health. The CDR3 spells CAISAWDRAYEQYF. CDR3 DNA sequence: TGTGCCATCAGTGCGTGGGACAGGGCCTACGAGCAGTACTTC.